Shown below are 24 T cell receptor beta chains from a single sample sequenced in a study of T cells expressing NK-cell markers. TCRdb reprocessed the 5' RACE reads, with one entry per CDR3 protein and no DNA. The listing records about 430,000 distinct CDR3 sequences. Input material: blood T cells: a sorted CD56 or NKG2C T cell subset, CD4+ or CD8+ T cells, or bulk PBMC T cells (not recorded which). These receptors originate from a woman aged 45-59 years in good health.

The rearrangement joins TRBV12-3 or TRBV12-4 to TRBJ2-1. The CDR3 is 16 residues long. The CDR3 loop is CASSLWRLSSYNEQFF.

This chain joins TRBV4-1 and TRBJ2-2; TCRdb gives TRBD2 as the D gene, but with no DNA this cannot be confirmed. Per germline, CDR1 MGHRA and CDR2 YSYEKL. The CDR3 is made up of 16 amino acids. This chain's CDR3 is CASSQEGLANTGELFF.

The rearrangement links TRBV2 to TRBJ1-2. Germline CDR1 is SNHLY and CDR2 is FYNNEI. This CDR3 spans 13 amino acids. The CDR3 region is CASSEERYYGYTF.

This chain uses TRBV2 with TRBJ1-2. CDR1 is SNHLY and CDR2 is FYNNEI in the germline V gene. This CDR3 comprises 11 residues. This CDR3 reads CASSRKFGYTF. Full variable domain (missing parts from reference TRBV2 and TRBJ1-2): EPEVTQTPSHQVTQMGQEVILRCVPISNHLYFYWYRQILGQKVEFLVSFYNNEISEKSEIFDDQFSVERPDGSNFTLKIRSTKLEDSAMYFCASSRKFGYTFGSGTRLTVV.

The chain uses TRBV3-1 and TRBJ2-2. This CDR3 has 14 amino acids. CDR1 is LGHDT, CDR2 YNNKEL, per germline (reference sequence). The CDR3 loop reads CASSQTRTRGELFF. Combining the CDR3 with reference TRBV3-1 and TRBJ2-2 gives the whole variable domain DTAVSQTPKYLVTQMGNDKSIKCEQNLGHDTMYWYKQDSKKFLKIMFSYNNKELIINETVPNRFSPKSPDKAHLNLHINSLELGDSAVYFCASSQTRTRGELFFGEGSRLTVL.

The J gene is TRBJ2-1, the V gene TRBV9; TCRdb's assignment of TRBD2 cannot be checked, as there is no DNA. In germline, CDR1 is SGDLS, CDR2 YYNGEE. The CDR3 length is 17 residues. This chain's CDR3 is CASSVAALAGSYNEQFF.

V is TRBV12-3 or TRBV12-4 and J is TRBJ2-3. This CDR3 comprises 13 residues. CDR3 protein: CASRLAGADTQYF.

The chain is built from TRBV2 and TRBJ2-4. The germline CDR1 and CDR2 sequences are SNHLY and FYNNEI. This CDR3 has 14 amino acids. CDR3 sequence: CASSSTSGKNIQYF.

The rearrangement uses TRBV20-1 and TRBJ2-7; TCRdb names TRBD2, which stays unverified in the absence of DNA. The CDR3 covers 16 residues. CDR1 and CDR2 from the germline V gene are DFQATT and SNEGSKA (reference sequence). CDR3: CSARGVAGLAPYEQYF.

V usage is TRBV15 and J usage is TRBJ2-1; TCRdb designates TRBD2, a call that cannot be tested without DNA. Germline CDR1 is LNHNV and CDR2 is YYDKDF (reference sequence). The CDR3 is 15 amino acids. The CDR3 here is CATSTPGLVRYEQFF.

The CDR3 protein is CASSWGLHEQYF. The V call is TRBV11-2, the J call TRBJ2-7; TCRdb selects TRBD1, and the lack of DNA leaves this call unchecked. This CDR3 has 12 amino acids. Germline V gene lookup returns CDR1 SGHAT and CDR2 FQNNGV.

The chain uses TRBV7-8 and TRBJ1-5. CDR3 length: 14 residues. Germline V gene lookup returns CDR1 SGHVS and CDR2 FQNEAQ. CDR3 sequence: CASSPSVSNQPQHF. The variable domain in full, completed from reference TRBV7-8 and TRBJ1-5, reads GAGVSQSPRYKVAKRGQDVALRCDPISGHVSLFWYQQALGQGPEFLTYFQNEAQLDKSGLPSDRFFAERPEGSVSTLKIQRTQQEDSAVYLCASSPSVSNQPQHFGDGTRLSIL.

The chain has TRBV11-2 and TRBJ2-1; TCRdb lists TRBD2, though no DNA is available to test this call. Germline-derived CDR1 and CDR2 are SGHAT and FQNNGV. The CDR3 is 15 residues long. The chain's CDR3 is CASSLRTSLVNEQFF.

The CDR3 reads CASRERVGRGDTQYF. The chain combines TRBV5-5 with TRBJ2-3; the D call of TRBD2 rests on TCRdb alone, since no DNA is present to check it. The V gene's germline CDR1 is SGHKS and CDR2 YYEKEE (reference sequence). CDR3 length equals 15 residues.

The CDR3 sequence: CASSSNRQFYTQYF. The chain carries TRBV11-2 and TRBJ2-3; TCRdb selects TRBD1, and the lack of DNA leaves this call unchecked. The CDR3 has 14 amino acids. Per germline, CDR1 SGHAT and CDR2 FQNNGV.

V usage is TRBV29-1 and J usage is TRBJ1-3. The CDR3 is 14 residues long. Per germline, CDR1 SQVTM and CDR2 ANQGSEA. The CDR3 spells CSVAVSLSGNTIYF. Variable domain in full (rest from reference TRBV29-1 and TRBJ1-3): SAVISQKPSRDICQRGTSLTIQCQVDSQVTMMFWYRQQPGQSLTLIATANQGSEATYESGFVIDKFPISRPNLTFSTLTVSNMSPEDSSIYLCSVAVSLSGNTIYFGEGSWLTVV.

The CDR3 sequence is CASRPGGQTGNEQFF. The rearrangement uses TRBV12-3 or TRBV12-4 and TRBJ2-1; TCRdb returns TRBD2, unconfirmable since there is no DNA. The CDR3 is 15 residues long.

The gene calls are TRBV27 and TRBJ2-1. CDR3 length equals 14 residues. Germline V gives CDR1 MNHEY, CDR2 SMNVEV (reference sequence). This CDR3 is CASRGQGVHNEQFF.

This chain links TRBV3-1 with TRBJ2-7. The germline CDR1 and CDR2 sequences are LGHDT and YNNKEL (reference sequence). The CDR3 extends over 13 amino acids. CDR3 sequence reads: CASSQASTYEQYF.

V gene TRBV6-2 or TRBV6-3 combines with J gene TRBJ2-1; TCRdb outputs TRBD2, but without DNA this stays unchecked. The CDR3 has 17 amino acids. Germline lookup yields CDR1 MNHEY and CDR2 SVGEGT. The CDR3 region is CASSSLAGPFGGNEQFF.

The chain is built from TRBV7-2 and TRBJ1-2; the TRBD1 assignment by TCRdb is unverifiable without DNA. There are 15 residues in the CDR3. Germline-derived CDR1 and CDR2 are SGHTA and FQGNSA. The CDR3 spells CASSLVGTGVFGYTF.

The rearrangement uses TRBV7-2 and TRBJ2-5; TCRdb designates TRBD2, a call that cannot be tested without DNA. CDR3 length: 16 amino acids. Germline CDR1 and CDR2: SGHTA and FQGNSA. CDR3: CASSRWTSGSGETQYF.

The gene calls are TRBV5-5 and TRBJ1-2; the TRBD1 assignment by TCRdb is unverifiable without DNA. The germline CDR1 and CDR2 sequences are SGHKS and YYEKEE (reference sequence). This CDR3 contains 14 residues. CDR3 loop: CASSSPFRGHGYTF.

The rearrangement uses TRBV6-2 or TRBV6-3 and TRBJ2-2; the D call from TCRdb, TRBD2, cannot be confirmed without DNA. The CDR3 is 15 amino acids. The germline CDR1 and CDR2 sequences are MNHEY and SVGEGT. CDR3 protein: CASSSGLALTGELFF.